The sequence of this TCR beta chain was determined in a study of CD8 T cells in ankylosing spondylitis. Study conclusions and caveats: Blood from ankylosing spondylitis patients appeared to carry a characteristic roughly 8-variant TCR beta motif.

V shed 5 bases, J shed 0 bases, and the junction held 20 bases outside the gene matches. This CDR3 has 20 amino acids. Germline CDR1 is SGHAT and CDR2 is FQDESV (reference sequence). This clonotype has more than one count but fewer than ten. No antigen is known for it. Each TCR beta library was made by quantitative 5'-RACE that incorporated molecular barcodes. TCRdb reprocessed the 5' RACE reads with MiXCR, giving one entry per CDR3 protein. The data show around 890,000 distinct CDR3 sequences, with approximately 12% seen just once and about 0.49% held by the top ten. The chain recombines TRBV11-1 with TRBJ2-7, with 9 positions matching TRBD1. The sequence came from a male donor with ankylosing spondylitis. Sequenced: blood, either unsorted or a sorted T cell fraction (not recorded which). The CDR3 nucleotides read TGTGCCAGCAGCCCGACCTTGGGACAGGGCCCCAGGAGGGACTCCTACGAGCAGTACTTC. Translation: CASSPTLGQGPRRDSYEQYF.